This T cell receptor beta chain was observed in a study of glioma-infiltrating T cells after dendritic cell vaccination. Whole-study findings and limits: Estimated pretreatment TIL content predicted outcome after dendritic cell vaccination.

Generated by immunoSEQ multiplex PCR, the TCRdb table keeps only in-frame clones and is missing some. The table includes 80,000 to 95,000 clones, around 85% detected once. Remarks on this clone: The target antigen is unknown.

Stated time point: after dendritic cell vaccination, including at tumor progression/relapse. The sample was blood, taken after dendritic cell vaccination. The sequence was obtained from a human donor with glioblastoma.

The DNA for the CDR3 is TGCGCCAGCAGCCAAGATCGGGGGTCTAGTTCCTACAATGAGCAGTTCTTC. This translates into CASSQDRGSSSYNEQFF. The chain joins TRBV4-3 to TRBJ2-1; D perhaps matches TRBD2 (6 bases). The ends were cut back, 0 bases at V and 1 base at J, with 13 bases in the middle. Germline V CDR1 and CDR2: LGHNA, YSLEER. This CDR3 has 17 residues.